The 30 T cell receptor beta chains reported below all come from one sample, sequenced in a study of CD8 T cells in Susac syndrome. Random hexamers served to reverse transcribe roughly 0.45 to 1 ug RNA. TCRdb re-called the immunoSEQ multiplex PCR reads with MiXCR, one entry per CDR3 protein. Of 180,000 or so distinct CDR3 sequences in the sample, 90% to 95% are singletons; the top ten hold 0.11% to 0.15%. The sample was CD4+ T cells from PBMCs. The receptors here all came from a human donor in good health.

DNA for the CDR3: TGTGCCACCGAAGATCGGGGCTCCGAAAAACTGTTTTTT. Protein: CATEDRGSEKLFF. V is TRBV7-9 and J is TRBJ1-4, with D possibly matching TRBD1 (5 bases). The CDR3 is 13 amino acids. V lost 10 bases and J 8 bases, leaving 17 bases between the germline ends. CDR1 and CDR2 from the germline V gene are SEHNR and FQNEAQ (reference sequence).

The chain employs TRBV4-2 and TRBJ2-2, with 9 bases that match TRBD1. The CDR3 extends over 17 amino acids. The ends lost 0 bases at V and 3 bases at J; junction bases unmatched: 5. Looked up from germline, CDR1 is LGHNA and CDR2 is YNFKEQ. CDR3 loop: CASSQDRGDRDTGELFF. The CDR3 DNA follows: TGTGCCAGCAGCCAAGATCGAGGGGACAGGGACACCGGGGAGCTGTTTTTT.

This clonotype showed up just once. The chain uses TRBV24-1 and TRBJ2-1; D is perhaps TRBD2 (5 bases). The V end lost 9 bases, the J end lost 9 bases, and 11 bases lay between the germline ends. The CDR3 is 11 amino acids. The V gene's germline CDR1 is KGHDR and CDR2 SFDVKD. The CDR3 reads CATGLATEQFF. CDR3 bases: TGTGCCACCGGGCTAGCTACTGAGCAGTTCTTC.

CDR3 nucleotides: TGCGCCAGCAGCTTGGAAGGGACGGATTCACCCCTCCACTTT. Amino acid sequence: CASSLEGTDSPLHF. The chain joins TRBV5-1 to TRBJ1-6, with D perhaps matching TRBD1 (5 bases). V lost 0 bases and J 8 bases, leaving 9 bases between the germline ends. CDR3 length: 14 residues. The germline V gene encodes CDR1 SGHRS and CDR2 YFSETQ.

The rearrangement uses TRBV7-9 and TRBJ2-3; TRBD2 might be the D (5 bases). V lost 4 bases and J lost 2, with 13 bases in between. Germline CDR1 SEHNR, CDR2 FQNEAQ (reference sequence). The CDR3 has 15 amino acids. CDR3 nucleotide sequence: TGTGCCAGCAGCTCGCGGGCCTCTTTCACAGATACGCAGTATTTT. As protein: CASSSRASFTDTQYF.

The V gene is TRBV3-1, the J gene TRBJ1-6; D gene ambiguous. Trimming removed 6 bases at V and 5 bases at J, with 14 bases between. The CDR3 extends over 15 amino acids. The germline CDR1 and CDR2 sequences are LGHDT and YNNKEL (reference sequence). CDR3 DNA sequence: TGTGCCAGCAGGGAAGCGGGTCAGAATAATTCACCCCTCCACTTT. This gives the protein CASREAGQNNSPLHF.

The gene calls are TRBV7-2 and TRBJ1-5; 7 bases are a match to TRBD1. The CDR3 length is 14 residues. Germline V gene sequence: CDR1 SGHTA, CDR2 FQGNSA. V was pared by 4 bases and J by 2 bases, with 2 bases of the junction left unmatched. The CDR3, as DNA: TGTGCCAGCAGCTCCAGGGGGGGCAATCAGCCCCAGCATTTT. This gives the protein CASSSRGGNQPQHF. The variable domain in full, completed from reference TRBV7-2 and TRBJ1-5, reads GAGVSQSPSNKVTEKGKDVELRCDPISGHTALYWYRQSLGQGLEFLIYFQGNSAPDKSGLPSDRFSAERTGGSVSTLTIQRTQQEDSAVYLCASSSRGGNQPQHFGDGTRLSIL.

The CDR3 sequence is CASSLGTGGSENIQYF. The CDR3 DNA sequence: TGTGCCAGCAGCCTCGGGACAGGGGGTAGCGAAAACATTCAGTACTTC. V gene TRBV9 combines with J gene TRBJ2-4; the match to TRBD1 covers 11 bases. J lost 5 bases, V lost 4 bases, and 8 bases had no gene match. The CDR3 is 16 residues long. Germline V gives CDR1 SGDLS, CDR2 YYNGEE.

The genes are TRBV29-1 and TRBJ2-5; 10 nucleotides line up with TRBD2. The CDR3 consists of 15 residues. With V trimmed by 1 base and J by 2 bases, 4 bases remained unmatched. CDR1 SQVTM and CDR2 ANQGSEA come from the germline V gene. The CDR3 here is CSVEGLAGPQETQYF. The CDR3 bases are TGCAGCGTTGAAGGACTAGCGGGCCCTCAAGAGACCCAGTACTTC.

CDR3 nucleotide sequence: TGTGCCAGCAGCAACCGTGGGACGTTCGGCTACGAGCAGTACTTC. Its protein is CASSNRGTFGYEQYF. The chain combines TRBV5-4 with TRBJ2-7; possibly TRBD1 or TRBD2 for D (5 bases each). The CDR3 has 15 residues. Trimming stripped 4 bases from V and 3 bases from J, with 17 bases between. Germline lookup yields CDR1 SGHNT and CDR2 YYREEE (reference sequence).

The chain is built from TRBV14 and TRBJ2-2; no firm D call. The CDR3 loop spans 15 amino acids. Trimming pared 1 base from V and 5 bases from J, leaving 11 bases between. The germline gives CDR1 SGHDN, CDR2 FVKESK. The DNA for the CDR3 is TGTGCCAGCAGCCAAGTAATAGGATGGACCGGGGAGCTGTTTTTT. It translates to CASSQVIGWTGELFF.

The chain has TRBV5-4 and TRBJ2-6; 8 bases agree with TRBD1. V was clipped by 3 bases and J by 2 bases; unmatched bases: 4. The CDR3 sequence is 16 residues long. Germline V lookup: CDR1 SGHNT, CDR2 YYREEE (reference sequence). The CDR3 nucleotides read TGTGCCAGCAGCTCCCAGGGGGCGCCTGGGGCCAACGTCCTGACTTTC. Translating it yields CASSSQGAPGANVLTF.

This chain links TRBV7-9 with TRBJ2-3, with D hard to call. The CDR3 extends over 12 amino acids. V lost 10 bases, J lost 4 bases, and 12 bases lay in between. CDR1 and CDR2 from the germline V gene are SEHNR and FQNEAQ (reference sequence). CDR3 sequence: CATSRYPDTQYF. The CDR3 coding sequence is TGTGCCACCAGTAGGTATCCAGATACGCAGTATTTT.

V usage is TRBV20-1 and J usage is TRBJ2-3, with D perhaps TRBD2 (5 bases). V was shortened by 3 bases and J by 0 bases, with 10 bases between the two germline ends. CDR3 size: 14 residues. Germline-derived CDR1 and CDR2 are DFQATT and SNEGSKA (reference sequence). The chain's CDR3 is CSARVTGSTDTQYF. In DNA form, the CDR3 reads TGCAGTGCTAGGGTTACGGGGAGCACAGATACGCAGTATTTT.

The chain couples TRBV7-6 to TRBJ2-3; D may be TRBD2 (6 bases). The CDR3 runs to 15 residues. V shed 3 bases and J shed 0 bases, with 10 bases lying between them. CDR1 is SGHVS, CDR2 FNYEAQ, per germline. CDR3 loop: CASSLVTSSTDTQYF. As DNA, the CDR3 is TGTGCCAGCAGCTTGGTGACTAGTAGCACAGATACGCAGTATTTT. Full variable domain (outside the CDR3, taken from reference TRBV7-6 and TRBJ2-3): GAGVSQSPRYKVTKRGQDVALRCDPISGHVSLYWYRQALGQGPEFLTYFNYEAQQDKSGLPNDRFSAERPEGSISTLTIQRTEQRDSAMYRCASSLVTSSTDTQYFGPGTRLTVL.

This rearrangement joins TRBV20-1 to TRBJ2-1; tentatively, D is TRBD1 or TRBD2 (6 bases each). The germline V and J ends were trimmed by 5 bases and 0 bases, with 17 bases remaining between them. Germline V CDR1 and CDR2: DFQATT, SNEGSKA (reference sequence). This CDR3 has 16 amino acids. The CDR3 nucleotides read TGCAGTGCTGGGAGGCACAGGGCGAACTCCTACAATGAGCAGTTCTTC. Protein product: CSAGRHRANSYNEQFF.

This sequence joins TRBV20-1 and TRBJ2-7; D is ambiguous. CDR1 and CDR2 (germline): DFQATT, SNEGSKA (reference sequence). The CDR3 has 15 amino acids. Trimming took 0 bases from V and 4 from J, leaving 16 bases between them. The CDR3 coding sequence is TGCAGTGCTAGAGACCCCGGCAGGTACGGATACGAGCAGTACTTC. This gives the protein CSARDPGRYGYEQYF.

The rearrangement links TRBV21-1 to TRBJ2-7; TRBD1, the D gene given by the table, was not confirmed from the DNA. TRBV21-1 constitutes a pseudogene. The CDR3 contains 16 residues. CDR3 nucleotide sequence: TGTGCCAGCAGCAAAGAATTGGGGACAGGGGGCAACGAGCAGTACTTC. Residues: CASSKELGTGGNEQYF.

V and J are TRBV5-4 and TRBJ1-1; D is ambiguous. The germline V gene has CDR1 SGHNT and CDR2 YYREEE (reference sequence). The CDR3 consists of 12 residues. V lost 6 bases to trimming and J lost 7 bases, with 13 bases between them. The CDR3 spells CASMGPAREAFF. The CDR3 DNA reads TGTGCCAGCATGGGCCCCGCCCGTGAAGCTTTCTTT.

The CDR3 DNA is TGCAGTGCCAGCCGTCAGGGCCATCAGCCCCAGCATTTT. Protein product: CSASRQGHQPQHF. The chain carries TRBV20-1 and TRBJ1-5; D is perhaps TRBD1 (5 bases). Trimming removed 6 bases from V and 5 bases from J, with 14 bases in between. The CDR3 consists of 13 residues. CDR1 is DFQATT and CDR2 is SNEGSKA in the germline V gene (reference sequence).

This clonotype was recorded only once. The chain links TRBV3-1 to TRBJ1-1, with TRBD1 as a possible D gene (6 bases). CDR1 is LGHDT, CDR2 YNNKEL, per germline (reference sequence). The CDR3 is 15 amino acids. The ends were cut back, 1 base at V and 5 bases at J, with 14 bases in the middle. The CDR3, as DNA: TGTGCCAGCAGCCAAGCTGGGGGGCTAGGGACTGAAGCTTTCTTT. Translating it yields CASSQAGGLGTEAFF.

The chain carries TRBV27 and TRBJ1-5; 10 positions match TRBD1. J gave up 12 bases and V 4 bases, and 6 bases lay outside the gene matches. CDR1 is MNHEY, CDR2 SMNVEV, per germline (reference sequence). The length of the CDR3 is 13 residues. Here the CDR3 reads CASSWGQGRVQHF. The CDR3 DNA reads TGTGCCAGCAGTTGGGGACAGGGGAGGGTCCAGCATTTT.

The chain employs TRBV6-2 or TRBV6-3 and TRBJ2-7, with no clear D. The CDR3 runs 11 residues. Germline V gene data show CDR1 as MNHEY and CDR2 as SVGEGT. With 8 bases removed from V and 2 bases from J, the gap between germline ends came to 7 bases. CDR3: CASARTYEQYF. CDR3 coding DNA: TGTGCCAGCGCACGGACCTACGAGCAGTACTTC.

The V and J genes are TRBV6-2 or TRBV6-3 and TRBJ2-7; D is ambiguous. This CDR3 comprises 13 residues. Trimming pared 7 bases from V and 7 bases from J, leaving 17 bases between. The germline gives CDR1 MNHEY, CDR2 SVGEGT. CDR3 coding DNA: TGTGCCAGCAATCCCCTCCGACTGGGGGAGCAGTACTTC. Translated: CASNPLRLGEQYF.

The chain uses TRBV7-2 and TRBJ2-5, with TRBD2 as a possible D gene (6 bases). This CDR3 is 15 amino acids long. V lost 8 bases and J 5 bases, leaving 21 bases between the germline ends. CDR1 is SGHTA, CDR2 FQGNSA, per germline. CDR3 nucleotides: TGTGCCAGCCGTCTAGCGACGGCCTCGGTTGAGACCCAGTACTTC. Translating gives CASRLATASVETQYF.

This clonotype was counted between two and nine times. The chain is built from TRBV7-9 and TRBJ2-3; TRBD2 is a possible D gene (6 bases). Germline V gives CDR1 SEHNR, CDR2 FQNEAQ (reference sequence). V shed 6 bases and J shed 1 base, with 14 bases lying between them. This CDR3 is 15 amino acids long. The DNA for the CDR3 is TGTGCCAGCAGTCAACAAAGCGGGCGCACAGATACGCAGTATTTT. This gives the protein CASSQQSGRTDTQYF. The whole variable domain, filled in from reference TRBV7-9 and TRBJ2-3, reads DTGVSQNPRHKITKRGQNVTFRCDPISEHNRLYWYRQTLGQGPEFLTYFQNEAQLEKSRLLSDRFSAERPKGSFSTLEIQRTEQGDSAMYLCASSQQSGRTDTQYFGPGTRLTVL.

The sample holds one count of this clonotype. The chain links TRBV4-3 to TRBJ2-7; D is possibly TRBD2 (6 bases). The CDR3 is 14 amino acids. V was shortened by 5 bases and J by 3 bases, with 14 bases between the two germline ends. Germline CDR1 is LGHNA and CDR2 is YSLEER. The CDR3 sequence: CASSSRAGGYEQYF. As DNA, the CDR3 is TGCGCCAGCAGCTCCCGGGCCGGGGGCTACGAGCAGTACTTC.

CDR3 protein: CSASPGTDFYGYTF. Written as DNA, the CDR3 is TGCAGTGCGAGTCCCGGGACGGATTTCTATGGCTACACCTTC. The chain uses TRBV20-1 and TRBJ1-2, with TRBD1 as a possible D gene (5 bases). Trimming removed 6 bases from V and 4 bases from J, with 18 bases in between. Germline CDR1 reads DFQATT; CDR2 reads SNEGSKA (reference sequence). The CDR3 contains 14 residues.

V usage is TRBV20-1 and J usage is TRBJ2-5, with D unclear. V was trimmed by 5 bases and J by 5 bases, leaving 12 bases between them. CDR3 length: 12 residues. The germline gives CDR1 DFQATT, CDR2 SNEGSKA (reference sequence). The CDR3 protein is CSARTQSETQYF. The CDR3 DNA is TGCAGTGCTCGAACCCAATCGGAGACCCAGTACTTC.

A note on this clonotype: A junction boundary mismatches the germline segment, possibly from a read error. The CDR3 spells CASSFGAGQETQYF. DNA of the CDR3: TGTGCTAGCAGCTTCGGGGCGGGTCAAGAGACCCAGTACTTC. The chain recombines TRBV7-7 with TRBJ2-5; D is perhaps TRBD1 or TRBD2 (5 bases each). The CDR3 consists of 14 residues. The V gene's germline CDR1 is SSHAT and CDR2 FNYEAQ (reference sequence).